This TCR beta chain is from a study of T cells in Graves' hyperthyroidism and ophthalmopathy. Study-wide context: Before treatment of any kind, peripheral blood was taken at initial diagnosis.

The TCR beta CDR3 regions underwent amplification using RNA transcripts as the source. An initial round of RT-PCR targeting the TCR CDR3 relied on the HTBI primer set. Via MiXCR, TCRdb re-called the multiplex PCR reads, giving one row per CDR3 protein. The profile covers fewer than 700,000 distinct CDR3 sequences, with more than 15% appearing a single time and under 20% taken by the ten largest. The CDR3 has 17 amino acids. Germline values: CDR1 SGHTA, CDR2 FQGNSA. The J segment lost 8 bases and the V segment lost 5 bases, leaving 11 bases of the junction unmatched. Study findings and constraints: Blood held most thyroid clonotypes expanded above 0.001 frequency.

At least ten counts were recorded for this clonotype. Its antigen remains unknown. The chain links TRBV7-2 to TRBJ2-1, with 14 bases lining up with TRBD2. The sample comprised blood. This clonotype was sampled from a woman in her late teens or twenties with Graves' ophthalmopathy. CDR3 nucleotides: TGTGCCAGCAGCCTGCGACTAGCGGGGGGGCATATTGATGAGCAGTTCTTC. It codes for CASSLRLAGGHIDEQFF.